This entry describes one TCR beta chain. Its antigen is not known. The sample contains more than one DNA sequence encoding this CDR3. This record belongs to a study of shared clonotypes between healthy human individuals. Study-wide background: A donor's plate count was three for CD4 naive and three for CD4 memory; CD8 naive had two and CD8 memory one.

Healthy HIV-negative adults with no recent acute infections or vaccinations were recruited as donors. Study outcomes and limitations: Shared clonotypes across all four donors exceeded non-shared ones in generation probability.

Sequencing was performed with immunoSEQ multiplex PCR; in TCRdb, only in-frame clones are kept and a portion is missing. The table records roughly 2.6 million clones, approximately 94% of them present only once. This clonotype was obtained from a man between 18 and 29 years old in good health. Sequenced material: naive CD4+ T cells sorted from blood. Subset here: CD45RA+ positively selected.

The CDR3 DNA follows: TGTGCCAGCTCACCACCGGCTTCGGGAAACTATGGCTACACCTTC. As protein: CASSPPASGNYGYTF. The gene calls are TRBV18 and TRBJ1-2; no firm D call. Germline CDR1 KGHSH, CDR2 LQKENI. V was trimmed by 0 bases and J by 2 bases, leaving 10 bases between them. The CDR3 runs 15 residues. Based on the CDR3 plus reference TRBV18 and TRBJ1-2, the full variable domain is NAGVMQNPRHLVRRRGQEARLRCSPMKGHSHVYWYRQLPEEGLKFMVYLQKENIIDESGMPKERFSAEFPKEGPSILRIQQVVRGDSAAYFCASSPPASGNYGYTFGSGTRLTVV.